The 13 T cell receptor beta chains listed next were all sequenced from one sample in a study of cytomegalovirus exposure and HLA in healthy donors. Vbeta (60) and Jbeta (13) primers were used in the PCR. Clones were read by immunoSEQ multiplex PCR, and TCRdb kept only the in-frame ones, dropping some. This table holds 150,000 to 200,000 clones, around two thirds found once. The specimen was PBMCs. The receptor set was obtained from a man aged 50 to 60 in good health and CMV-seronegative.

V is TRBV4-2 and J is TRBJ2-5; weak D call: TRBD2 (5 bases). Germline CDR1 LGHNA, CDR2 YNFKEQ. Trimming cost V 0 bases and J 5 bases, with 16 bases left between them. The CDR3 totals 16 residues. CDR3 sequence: CASSQDRASPWETQYF. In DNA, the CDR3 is TGTGCCAGCAGCCAAGATCGGGCTAGCCCTTGGGAGACCCAGTACTTC.

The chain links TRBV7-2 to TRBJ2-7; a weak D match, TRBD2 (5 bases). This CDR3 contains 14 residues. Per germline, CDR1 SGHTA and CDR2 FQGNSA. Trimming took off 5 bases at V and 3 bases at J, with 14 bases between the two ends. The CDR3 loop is CASSAGLFGYEQYF. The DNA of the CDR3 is TGTGCCAGCAGCGCCGGACTCTTCGGCTACGAGCAGTACTTC.

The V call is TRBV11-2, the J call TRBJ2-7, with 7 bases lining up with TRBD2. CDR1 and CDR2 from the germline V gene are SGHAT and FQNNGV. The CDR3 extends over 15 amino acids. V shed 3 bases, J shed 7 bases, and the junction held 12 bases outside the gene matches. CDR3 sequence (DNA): TGTGCCAGCAGCTTTAGCACGGGGGGTCTGGGGGAGCAGTACTTC. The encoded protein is CASSFSTGGLGEQYF.

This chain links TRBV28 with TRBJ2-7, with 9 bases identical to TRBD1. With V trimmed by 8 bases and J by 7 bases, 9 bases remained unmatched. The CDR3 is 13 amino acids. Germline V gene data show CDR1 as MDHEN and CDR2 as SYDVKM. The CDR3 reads CASWGTGRWEQYF. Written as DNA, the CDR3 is TGTGCCAGCTGGGGGACAGGGAGATGGGAGCAGTACTTC.

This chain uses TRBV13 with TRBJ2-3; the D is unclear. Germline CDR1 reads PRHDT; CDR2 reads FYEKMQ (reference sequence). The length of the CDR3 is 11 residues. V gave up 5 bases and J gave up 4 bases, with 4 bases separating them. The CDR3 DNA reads TGTGCCAGCAGCCCGTCAGATACGCAGTATTTT. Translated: CASSPSDTQYF.

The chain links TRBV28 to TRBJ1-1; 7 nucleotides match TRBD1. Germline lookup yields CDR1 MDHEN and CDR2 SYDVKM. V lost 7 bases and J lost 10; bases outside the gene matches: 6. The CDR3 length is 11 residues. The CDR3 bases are TGTGCCAGCACCGCGACAGGGAGAGCTTTCTTT. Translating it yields CASTATGRAFF.

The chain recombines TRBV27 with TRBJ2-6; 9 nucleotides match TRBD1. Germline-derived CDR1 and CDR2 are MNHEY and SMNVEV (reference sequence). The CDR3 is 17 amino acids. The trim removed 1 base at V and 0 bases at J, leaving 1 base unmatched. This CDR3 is CASSLLGQGSGANVLTF. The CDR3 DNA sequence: TGTGCCAGCAGTTTATTGGGACAGGGCTCTGGGGCCAACGTCCTGACTTTC.

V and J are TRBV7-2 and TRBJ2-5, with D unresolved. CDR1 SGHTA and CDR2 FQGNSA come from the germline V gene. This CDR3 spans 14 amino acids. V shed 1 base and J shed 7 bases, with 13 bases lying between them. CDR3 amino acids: CASSLGLTPGTQYF. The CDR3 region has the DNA TGTGCCAGCAGCTTAGGGCTTACACCGGGGACCCAGTACTTC.

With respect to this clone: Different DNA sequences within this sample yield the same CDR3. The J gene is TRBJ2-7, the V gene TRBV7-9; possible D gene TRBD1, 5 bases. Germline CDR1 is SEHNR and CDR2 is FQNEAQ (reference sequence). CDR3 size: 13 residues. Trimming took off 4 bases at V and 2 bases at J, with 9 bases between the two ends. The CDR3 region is CASSSGQTYEQYF. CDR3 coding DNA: TGTGCCAGCAGCTCCGGACAAACCTACGAGCAGTACTTC.

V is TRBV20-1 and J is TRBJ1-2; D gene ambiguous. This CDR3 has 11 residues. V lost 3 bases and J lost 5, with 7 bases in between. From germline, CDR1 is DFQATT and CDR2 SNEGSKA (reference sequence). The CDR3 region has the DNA TGCAGTGCTAGTGCGGGATATGGCTACACCTTC. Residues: CSASAGYGYTF.

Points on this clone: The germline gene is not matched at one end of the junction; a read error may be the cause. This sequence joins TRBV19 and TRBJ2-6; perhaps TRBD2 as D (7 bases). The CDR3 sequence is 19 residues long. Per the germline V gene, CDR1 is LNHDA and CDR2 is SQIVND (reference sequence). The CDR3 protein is CATTRSHTGGASWANVLTF. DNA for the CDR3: TGTGCCACCACAAGGAGCCACACGGGGGGCGCCTCTTGGGCCAACGTCCTGACTTTC.

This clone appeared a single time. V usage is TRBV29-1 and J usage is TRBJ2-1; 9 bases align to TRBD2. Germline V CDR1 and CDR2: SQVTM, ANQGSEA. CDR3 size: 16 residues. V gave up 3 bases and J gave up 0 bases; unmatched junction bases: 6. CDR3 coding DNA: TGCAGCGTTGAGAGCGGGGGGTATAGCTCCTACAATGAGCAGTTCTTC. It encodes CSVESGGYSSYNEQFF.

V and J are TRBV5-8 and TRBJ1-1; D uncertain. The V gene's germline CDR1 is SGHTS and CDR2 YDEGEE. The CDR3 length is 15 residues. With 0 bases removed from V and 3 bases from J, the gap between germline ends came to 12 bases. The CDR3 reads CASSLGVAGDTEAFF. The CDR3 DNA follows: TGTGCCAGCAGCTTGGGGGTGGCCGGGGACACTGAAGCTTTCTTT.